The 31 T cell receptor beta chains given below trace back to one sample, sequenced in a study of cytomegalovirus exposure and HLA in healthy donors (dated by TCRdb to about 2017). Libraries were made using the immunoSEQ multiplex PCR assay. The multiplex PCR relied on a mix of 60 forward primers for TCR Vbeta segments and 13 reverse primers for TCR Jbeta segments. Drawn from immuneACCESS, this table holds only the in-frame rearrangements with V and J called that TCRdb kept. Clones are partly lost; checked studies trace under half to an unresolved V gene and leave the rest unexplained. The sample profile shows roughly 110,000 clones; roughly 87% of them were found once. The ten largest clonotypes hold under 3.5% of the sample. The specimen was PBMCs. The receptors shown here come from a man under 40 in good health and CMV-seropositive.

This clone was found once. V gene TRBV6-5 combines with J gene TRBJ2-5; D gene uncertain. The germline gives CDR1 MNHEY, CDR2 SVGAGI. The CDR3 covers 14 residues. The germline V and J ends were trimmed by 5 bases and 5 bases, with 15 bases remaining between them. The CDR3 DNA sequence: TGTGCCAGCAGTGAAAATTGGGCTCGGGAGACCCAGTACTTC. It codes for CASSENWARETQYF.

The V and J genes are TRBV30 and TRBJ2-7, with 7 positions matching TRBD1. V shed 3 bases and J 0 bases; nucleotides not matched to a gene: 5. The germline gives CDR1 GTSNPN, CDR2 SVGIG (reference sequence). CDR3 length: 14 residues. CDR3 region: CAWRQTGSSYEQYF. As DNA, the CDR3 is TGTGCCTGGAGGCAGACAGGGAGCTCCTACGAGCAGTACTTC.

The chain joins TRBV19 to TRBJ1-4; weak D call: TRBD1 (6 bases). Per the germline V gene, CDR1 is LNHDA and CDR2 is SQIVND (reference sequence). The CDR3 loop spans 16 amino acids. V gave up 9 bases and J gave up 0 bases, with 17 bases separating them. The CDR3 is CASTQDRWSTNEKLFF. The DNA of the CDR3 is TGTGCCAGCACCCAAGACAGGTGGTCAACTAATGAAAAACTGTTTTTT. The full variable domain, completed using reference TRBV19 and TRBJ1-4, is DGGITQSPKYLFRKEGQNVTLSCEQNLNHDAMYWYRQDPGQGLRLIYYSQIVNDFQKGDIAEGYSVSREKKESFPLTVTSAQKNPTAFYLCASTQDRWSTNEKLFFGSGTQLSVL.

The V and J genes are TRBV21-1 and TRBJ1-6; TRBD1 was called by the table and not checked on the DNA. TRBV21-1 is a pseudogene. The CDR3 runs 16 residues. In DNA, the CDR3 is TGTGCCAGCAGTAGGACAGGGATCTCGCTAAATTCACCCCTCCACTTT. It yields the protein CASSRTGISLNSPLHF.

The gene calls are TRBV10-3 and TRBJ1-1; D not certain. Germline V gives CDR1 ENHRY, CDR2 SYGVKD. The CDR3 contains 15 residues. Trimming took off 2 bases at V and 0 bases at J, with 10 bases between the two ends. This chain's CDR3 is CAISERTGMNTEAFF. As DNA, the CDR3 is TGTGCCATCAGTGAGCGGACGGGAATGAACACTGAAGCTTTCTTT.

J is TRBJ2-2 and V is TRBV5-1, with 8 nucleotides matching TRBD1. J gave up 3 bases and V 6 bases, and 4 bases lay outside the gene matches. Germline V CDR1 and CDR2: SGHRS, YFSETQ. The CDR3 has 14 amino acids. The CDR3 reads CASTQGAHTGELFF. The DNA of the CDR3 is TGCGCCAGCACTCAGGGGGCCCACACCGGGGAGCTGTTTTTT.

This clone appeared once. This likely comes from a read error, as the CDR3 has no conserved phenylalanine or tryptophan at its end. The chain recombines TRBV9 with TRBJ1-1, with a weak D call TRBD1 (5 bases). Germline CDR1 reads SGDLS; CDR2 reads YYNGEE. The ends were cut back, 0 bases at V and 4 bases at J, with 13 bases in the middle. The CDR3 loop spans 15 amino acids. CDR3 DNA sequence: TGTGCCAGCAGCGTAGGAGGGGAGGGGAGCACTGAAGCTTTCTTG. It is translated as CASSVGGEGSTEAFL.

The CDR3 loop is CASSSPGQTSNQPQHF. Written as DNA, the CDR3 is TGTGCCAGCAGCTCCCCGGGACAGACTAGCAATCAGCCCCAGCATTTT. V gene TRBV7-9 combines with J gene TRBJ1-5; 7 positions agree with TRBD1. The CDR3 sequence is 16 residues long. Germline loops: CDR1 SEHNR, CDR2 FQNEAQ (reference sequence). V was clipped by 4 bases and J by 0 bases; unmatched bases: 6.

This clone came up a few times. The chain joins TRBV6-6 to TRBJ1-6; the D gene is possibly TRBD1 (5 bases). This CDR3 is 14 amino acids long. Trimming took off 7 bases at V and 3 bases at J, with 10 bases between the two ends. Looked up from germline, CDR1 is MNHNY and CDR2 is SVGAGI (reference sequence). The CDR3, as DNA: TGTGCCAGCACCCAGGACAACTATAATTCACCCCTCCACTTT. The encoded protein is CASTQDNYNSPLHF.

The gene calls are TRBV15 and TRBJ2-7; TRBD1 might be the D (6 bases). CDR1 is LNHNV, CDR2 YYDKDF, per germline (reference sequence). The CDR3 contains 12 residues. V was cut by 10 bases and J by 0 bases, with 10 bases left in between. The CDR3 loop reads CAIRGVSYEQYF. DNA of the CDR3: TGTGCCATCAGGGGAGTCTCCTACGAGCAGTACTTC.

The CDR3 protein is CASSLRGPSFGGETQYF. CDR3 nucleotide sequence: TGTGCCAGCAGTTTAAGAGGACCTAGCTTCGGAGGCGAGACCCAGTACTTC. The V call is TRBV27, the J call TRBJ2-5, with TRBD2 as a possible D gene (5 bases). The V and J ends lost 2 bases and 5 bases respectively, with 21 bases between them. The CDR3 runs 17 residues. Germline loops: CDR1 MNHEY, CDR2 SMNVEV (reference sequence).

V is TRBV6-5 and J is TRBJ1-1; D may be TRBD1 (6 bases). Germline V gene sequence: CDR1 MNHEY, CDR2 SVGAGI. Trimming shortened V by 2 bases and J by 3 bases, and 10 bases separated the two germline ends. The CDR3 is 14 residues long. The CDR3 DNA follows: TGTGCCAGCAGTTACCAGGGGCTTTACACTGAAGCTTTCTTT. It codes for CASSYQGLYTEAFF.

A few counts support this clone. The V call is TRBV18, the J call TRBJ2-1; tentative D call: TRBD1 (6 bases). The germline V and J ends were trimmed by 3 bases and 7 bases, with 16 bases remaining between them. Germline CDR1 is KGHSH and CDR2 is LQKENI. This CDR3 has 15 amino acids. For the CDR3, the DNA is TGTGCCAGCTCACCCTACAGAGCAACAGGGAATGAGCAGTTCTTC. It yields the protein CASSPYRATGNEQFF.

Written as DNA, the CDR3 is TGTGCCAGCTCACCCGAGGGGAGGATTCAGCCCCAGCATTTT. This translates into CASSPEGRIQPQHF. The V call is TRBV18, the J call TRBJ1-5; maybe TRBD1 (5 bases). Germline V gene sequence: CDR1 KGHSH, CDR2 LQKENI. This CDR3 is 14 amino acids long. Trimming shortened V by 3 bases and J by 6 bases, and 12 bases separated the two germline ends.

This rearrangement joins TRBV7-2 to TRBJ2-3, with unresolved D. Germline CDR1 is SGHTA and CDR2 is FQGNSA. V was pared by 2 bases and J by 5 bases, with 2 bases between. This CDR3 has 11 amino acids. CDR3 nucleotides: TGTGCCAGCAGCTTACAAGATACGCAGTATTTT. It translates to CASSLQDTQYF.

The CDR3 DNA follows: TGTGCCAGCAGCTTAGGGGCGGGGGGCGTATACGAGCAGTACTTC. Its protein product is CASSLGAGGVYEQYF. The chain employs TRBV5-6 and TRBJ2-7; 8 bases align to TRBD2. Germline loops: CDR1 SGHDT, CDR2 YYEEEE. V shed 2 bases and J 4 bases; nucleotides not matched to a gene: 8. The CDR3 has 15 residues. Together with reference TRBV5-6 and TRBJ2-7, the CDR3 gives the full variable domain: DAGVTQSPTHLIKTRGQQVTLRCSPKSGHDTVSWYQQALGQGPQFIFQYYEEEERQRGNFPDRFSGHQFPNYSSELNVNALLLGDSALYLCASSLGAGGVYEQYFGPGTRLTVT.

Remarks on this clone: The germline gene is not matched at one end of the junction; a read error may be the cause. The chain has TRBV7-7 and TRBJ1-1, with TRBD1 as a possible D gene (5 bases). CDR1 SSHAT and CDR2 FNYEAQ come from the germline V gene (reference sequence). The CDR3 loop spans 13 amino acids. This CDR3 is CASSLSQGAEAFF. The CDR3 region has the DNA TGTGCTAGCAGCTTGTCTCAAGGGGCTGAAGCTTTCTTT.

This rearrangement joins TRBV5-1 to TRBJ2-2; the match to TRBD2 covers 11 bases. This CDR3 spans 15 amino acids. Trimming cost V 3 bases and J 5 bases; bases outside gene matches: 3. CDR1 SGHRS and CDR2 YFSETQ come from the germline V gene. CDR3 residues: CASSSWTSGTGELFF. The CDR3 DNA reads TGCGCCAGCAGCTCCTGGACTAGCGGGACCGGGGAGCTGTTTTTT.

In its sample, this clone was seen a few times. CDR3 residues: CASSYSRGGNEQFF. CDR3 sequence (DNA): TGTGCCAGCAGTTACTCGAGAGGGGGCAATGAGCAGTTCTTC. This chain joins TRBV6-5 and TRBJ2-1; D may be TRBD1 (6 bases). The V gene lost 0 bases and the J gene lost 6 bases, with 9 bases spanning the gap. CDR3 length: 14 residues. In germline, CDR1 is MNHEY, CDR2 SVGAGI.

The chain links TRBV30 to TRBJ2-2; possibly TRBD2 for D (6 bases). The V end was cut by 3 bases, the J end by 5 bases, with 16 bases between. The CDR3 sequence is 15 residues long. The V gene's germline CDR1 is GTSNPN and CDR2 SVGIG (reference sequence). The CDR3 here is CAWSLKRAATGELFF. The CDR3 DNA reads TGTGCCTGGAGCTTGAAGCGGGCGGCGACCGGGGAGCTGTTTTTT.

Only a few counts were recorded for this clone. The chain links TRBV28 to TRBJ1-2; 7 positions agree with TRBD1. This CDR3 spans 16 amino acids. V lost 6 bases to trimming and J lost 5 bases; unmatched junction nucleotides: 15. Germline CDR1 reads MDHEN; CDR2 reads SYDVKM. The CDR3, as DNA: TGTGCCAGCAGGGGACAGTGGGTATTAGGGGTGTATGGCTACACCTTC. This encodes CASRGQWVLGVYGYTF.

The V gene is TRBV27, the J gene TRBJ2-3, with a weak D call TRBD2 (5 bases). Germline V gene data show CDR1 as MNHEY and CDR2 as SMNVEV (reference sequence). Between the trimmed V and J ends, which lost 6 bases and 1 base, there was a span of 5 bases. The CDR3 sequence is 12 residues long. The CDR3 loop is CASSGGTDTQYF. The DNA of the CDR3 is TGTGCCAGCAGCGGGGGCACAGATACGCAGTATTTT.

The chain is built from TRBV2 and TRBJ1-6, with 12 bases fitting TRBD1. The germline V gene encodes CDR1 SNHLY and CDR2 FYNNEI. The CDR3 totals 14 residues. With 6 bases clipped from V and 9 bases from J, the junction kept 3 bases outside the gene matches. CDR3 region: CASRGTGGGSPLHF. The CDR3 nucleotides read TGTGCCAGCAGGGGGACAGGGGGCGGTTCACCCCTCCACTTT.

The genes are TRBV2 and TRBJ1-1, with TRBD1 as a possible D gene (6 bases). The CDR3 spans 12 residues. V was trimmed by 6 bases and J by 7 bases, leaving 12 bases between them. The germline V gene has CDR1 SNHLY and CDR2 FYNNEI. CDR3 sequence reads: CASRDSYFEAFF. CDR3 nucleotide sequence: TGTGCCAGCAGGGACAGTTATTTTGAAGCTTTCTTT.

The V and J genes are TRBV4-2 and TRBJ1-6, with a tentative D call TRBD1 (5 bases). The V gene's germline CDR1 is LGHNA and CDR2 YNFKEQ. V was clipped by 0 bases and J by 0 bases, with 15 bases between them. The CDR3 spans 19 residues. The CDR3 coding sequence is TGTGCCAGCAGCCAAGAGGTGGATAGGGGAAACTCCTATAATTCACCCCTCCACTTT. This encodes CASSQEVDRGNSYNSPLHF.

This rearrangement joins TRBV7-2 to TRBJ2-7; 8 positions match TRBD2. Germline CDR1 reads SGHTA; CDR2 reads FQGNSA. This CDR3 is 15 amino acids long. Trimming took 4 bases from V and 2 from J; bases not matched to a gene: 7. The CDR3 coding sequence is TGTGCCAGCAGCTCTCGGGGGGGTGGGACCTACGAGCAGTACTTC. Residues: CASSSRGGGTYEQYF.

The CDR3 loop reads CASSLAPFSGGESHTQYF. The CDR3 bases are TGTGCCAGCAGCTTGGCCCCATTCTCTGGCGGGGAATCGCATACGCAGTATTTT. V and J are TRBV5-5 and TRBJ2-3, with D perhaps TRBD2 (6 bases). The CDR3 has 18 residues. Between the trimmed V and J ends, which lost 0 bases and 7 bases, there was a span of 24 bases. The germline gives CDR1 SGHKS, CDR2 YYEKEE (reference sequence).

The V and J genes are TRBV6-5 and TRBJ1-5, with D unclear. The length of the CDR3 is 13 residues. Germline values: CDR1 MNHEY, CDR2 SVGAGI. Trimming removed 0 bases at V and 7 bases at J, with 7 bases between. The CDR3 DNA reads TGTGCCAGCAGTTACTCGGCATACCAGCCCCAGCATTTT. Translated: CASSYSAYQPQHF.

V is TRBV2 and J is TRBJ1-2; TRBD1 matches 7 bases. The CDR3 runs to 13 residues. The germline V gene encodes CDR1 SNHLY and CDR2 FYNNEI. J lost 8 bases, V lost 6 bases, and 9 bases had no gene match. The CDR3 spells CASRRQGSGGYTF. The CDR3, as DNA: TGTGCCAGCAGACGACAGGGTTCTGGCGGCTACACCTTC.

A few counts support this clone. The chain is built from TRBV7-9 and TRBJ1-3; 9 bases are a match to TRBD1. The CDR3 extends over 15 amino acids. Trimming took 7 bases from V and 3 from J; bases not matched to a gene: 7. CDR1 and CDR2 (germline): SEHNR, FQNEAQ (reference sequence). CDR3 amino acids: CASTTGGSVGNTIYF. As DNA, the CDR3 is TGTGCCAGCACAACAGGGGGCAGTGTTGGAAACACCATATATTTT.

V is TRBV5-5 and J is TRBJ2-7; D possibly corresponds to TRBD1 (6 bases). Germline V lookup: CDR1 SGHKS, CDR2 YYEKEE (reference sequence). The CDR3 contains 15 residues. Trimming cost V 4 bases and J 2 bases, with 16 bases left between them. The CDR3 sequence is CASSQRRTAPYEQYF. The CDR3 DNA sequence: TGTGCCAGCAGCCAGAGAAGGACAGCACCCTACGAGCAGTACTTC.